This section outlines one TCR beta chain sequence together with its context. A read error may explain this, as a much larger clone is one base away. The data stem from a study of blood T cells in healthy people across ages. Per germline, CDR1 SQVTM and CDR2 ANQGSEA. The CDR3 has 14 amino acids. A sample-barcoded 5' primer and a J-beta primer mix were used in a second PCR of about 7 to 11 cycles. MiXCR, applied by TCRdb to the 5' RACE reads, yields one record per CDR3 protein. The data hold approximately 1,700,000 distinct CDR3 sequences, with about 39% observed a single time. The sample was blood. The chain links TRBV29-1 to TRBJ1-4; D perhaps matches TRBD1 (6 bases). This clonotype was obtained from a human donor in good health. The CDR3 sequence: CSALGRGAKEKRFF. CDR3 nucleotides: TGCAGCGCCCTAGGACGGGGGGCAAAGGAAAAACGGTTTTTT.